Only one count was recorded for the clone carrying this T cell receptor (beta chain). At one end, the junction sequence differs from germline, possibly due to a read error. The authors ran a second PCR of about 6 to 11 cycles using a sample-barcoded 5' primer and a J-beta primer mix. Tagging of each cDNA molecule was performed by a template-switch adaptor with 12 random nucleotides. A minimum of 2.5 million CDR3-containing paired-end reads was obtained for each sample. Via MiXCR, TCRdb re-called the 5' RACE reads, giving one row per CDR3 protein. The sample holds 550,000 to 800,000 distinct CDR3 sequences, 32% seen once. Germline loops: CDR1 DFQATT, CDR2 SNEGSKA (reference sequence). The CDR3 runs 17 residues. This sample was included in a study of blood T cells in healthy people across ages. The overall study: About one barcoded beta molecule was captured per two T cells (by template switching).

The rearrangement links TRBV20-1 to TRBJ1-2, with 11 nucleotides matching TRBD1. The sample consisted of blood. This TCR came from a woman of 80 years or more in good health. The chain's CDR3 is CSARGPDRGRYNYGHTF. The CDR3 nucleotides are TGCAGTGCTAGAGGGCCGGACAGGGGGCGATATAACTATGGCCACACCTTC.